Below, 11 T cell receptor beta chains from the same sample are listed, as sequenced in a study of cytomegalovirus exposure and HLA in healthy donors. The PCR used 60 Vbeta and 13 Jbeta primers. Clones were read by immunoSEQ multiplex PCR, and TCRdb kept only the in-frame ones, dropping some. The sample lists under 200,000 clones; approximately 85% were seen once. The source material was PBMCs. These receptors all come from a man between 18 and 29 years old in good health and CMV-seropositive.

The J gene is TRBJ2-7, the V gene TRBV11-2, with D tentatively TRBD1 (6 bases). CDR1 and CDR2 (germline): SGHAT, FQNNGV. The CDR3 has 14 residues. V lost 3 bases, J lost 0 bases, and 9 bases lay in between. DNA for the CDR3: TGTGCCAGCAGCTTCCAGGGGACCTCCTACGAGCAGTACTTC. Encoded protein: CASSFQGTSYEQYF.

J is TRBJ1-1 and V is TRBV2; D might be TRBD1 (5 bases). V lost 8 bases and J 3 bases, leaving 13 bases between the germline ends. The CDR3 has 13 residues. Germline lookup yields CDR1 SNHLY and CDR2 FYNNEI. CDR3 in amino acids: CASGVARDTEAFF. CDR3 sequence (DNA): TGTGCCAGCGGTGTTGCCAGGGACACTGAAGCTTTCTTT.

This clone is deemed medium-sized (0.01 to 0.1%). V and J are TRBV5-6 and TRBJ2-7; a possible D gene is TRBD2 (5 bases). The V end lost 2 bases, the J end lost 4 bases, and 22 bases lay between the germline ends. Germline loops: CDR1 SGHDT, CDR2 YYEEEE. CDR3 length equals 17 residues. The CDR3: CASSLLGLSYSAYEQYF. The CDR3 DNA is TGTGCCAGCAGCTTACTCGGACTGAGCTATTCCGCGTACGAGCAGTACTTC.

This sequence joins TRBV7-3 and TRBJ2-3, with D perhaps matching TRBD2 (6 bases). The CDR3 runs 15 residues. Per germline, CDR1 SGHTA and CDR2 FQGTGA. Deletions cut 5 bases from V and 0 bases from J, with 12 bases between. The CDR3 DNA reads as TGTGCCAGCAGCCCGCGGGGAACTAGCACAGATACGCAGTATTTT. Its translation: CASSPRGTSTDTQYF.

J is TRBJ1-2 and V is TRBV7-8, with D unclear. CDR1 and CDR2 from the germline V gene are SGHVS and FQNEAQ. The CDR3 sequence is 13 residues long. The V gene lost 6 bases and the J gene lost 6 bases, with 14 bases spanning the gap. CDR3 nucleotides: TGTGCCAGCAGTCCACTCAGGTCACATGGCTACACCTTC. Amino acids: CASSPLRSHGYTF.

The CDR3 protein is CASGREGRDSPLHF. The CDR3 nucleotides read TGTGCCAGCGGTCGGGAGGGCCGAGATTCACCCCTCCACTTT. This chain links TRBV2 with TRBJ1-6; the D is unclear. Germline-derived CDR1 and CDR2 are SNHLY and FYNNEI. Trimming removed 8 bases from V and 8 bases from J, with 16 bases in between. The CDR3 contains 14 residues.

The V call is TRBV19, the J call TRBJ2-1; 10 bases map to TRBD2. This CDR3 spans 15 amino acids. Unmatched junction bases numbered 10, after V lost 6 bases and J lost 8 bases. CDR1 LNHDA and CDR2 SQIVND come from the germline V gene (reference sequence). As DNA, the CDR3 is TGTGCCAGTAGACCTCTAGCGGGGGATAGTGATGAGCAGTTCTTC. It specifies CASRPLAGDSDEQFF.

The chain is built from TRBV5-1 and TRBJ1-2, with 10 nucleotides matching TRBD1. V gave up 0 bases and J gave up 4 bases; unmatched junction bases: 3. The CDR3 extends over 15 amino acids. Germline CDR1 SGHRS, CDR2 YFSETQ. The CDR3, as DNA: TGCGCCAGCAGCTTGGAGGGACAGGGGTTCTATGGCTACACCTTC. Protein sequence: CASSLEGQGFYGYTF.

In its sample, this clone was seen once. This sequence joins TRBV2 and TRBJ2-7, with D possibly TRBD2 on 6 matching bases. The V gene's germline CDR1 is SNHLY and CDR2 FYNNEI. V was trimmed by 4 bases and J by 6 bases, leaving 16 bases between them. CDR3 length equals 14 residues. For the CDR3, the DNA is TGTGCCAGCAGTGGGCAGCGGGCCGAGACCGAGCAGTACTTC. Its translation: CASSGQRAETEQYF.

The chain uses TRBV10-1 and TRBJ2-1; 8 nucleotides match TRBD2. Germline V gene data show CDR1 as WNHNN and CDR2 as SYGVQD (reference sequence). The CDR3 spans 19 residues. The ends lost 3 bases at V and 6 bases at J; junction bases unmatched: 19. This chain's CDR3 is CASSEPRGPSGQDPNEQFF. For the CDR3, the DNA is TGCGCCAGCAGTGAACCCCGCGGACCTAGCGGGCAAGACCCCAATGAGCAGTTCTTC.

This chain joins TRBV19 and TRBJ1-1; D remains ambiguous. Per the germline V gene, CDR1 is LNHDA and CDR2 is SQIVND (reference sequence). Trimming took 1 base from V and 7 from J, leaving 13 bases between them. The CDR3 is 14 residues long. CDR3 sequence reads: CASSIGRTSDEAFF. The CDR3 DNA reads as TGTGCCAGTAGTATAGGTCGGACTTCTGATGAAGCTTTCTTT.